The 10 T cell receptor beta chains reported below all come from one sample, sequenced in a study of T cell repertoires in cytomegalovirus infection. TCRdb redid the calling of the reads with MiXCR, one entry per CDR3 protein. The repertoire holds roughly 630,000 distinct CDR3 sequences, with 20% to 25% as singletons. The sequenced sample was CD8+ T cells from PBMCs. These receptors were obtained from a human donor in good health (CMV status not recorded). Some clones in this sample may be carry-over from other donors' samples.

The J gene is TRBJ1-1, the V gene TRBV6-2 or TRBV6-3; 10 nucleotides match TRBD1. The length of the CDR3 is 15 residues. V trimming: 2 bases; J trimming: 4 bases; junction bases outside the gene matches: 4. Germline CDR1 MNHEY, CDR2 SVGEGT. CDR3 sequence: CASSYGDRGGTEAFF. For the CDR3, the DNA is TGTGCCAGCAGTTACGGGGACAGGGGAGGCACTGAAGCTTTCTTT.

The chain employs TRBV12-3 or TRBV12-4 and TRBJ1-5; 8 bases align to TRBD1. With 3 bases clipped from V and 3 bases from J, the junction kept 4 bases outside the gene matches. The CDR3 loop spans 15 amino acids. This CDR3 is CASSFQGAINQPQHF. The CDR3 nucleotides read TGTGCCAGCAGTTTCCAGGGGGCCATCAATCAGCCCCAGCATTTT.

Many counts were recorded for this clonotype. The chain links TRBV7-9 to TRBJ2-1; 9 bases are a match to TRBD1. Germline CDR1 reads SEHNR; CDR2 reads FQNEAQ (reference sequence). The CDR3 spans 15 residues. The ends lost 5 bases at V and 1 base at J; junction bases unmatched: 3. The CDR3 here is CASSMDRGSYNEQFF. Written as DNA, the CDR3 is TGTGCCAGCAGCATGGACAGGGGATCCTACAATGAGCAGTTCTTC.

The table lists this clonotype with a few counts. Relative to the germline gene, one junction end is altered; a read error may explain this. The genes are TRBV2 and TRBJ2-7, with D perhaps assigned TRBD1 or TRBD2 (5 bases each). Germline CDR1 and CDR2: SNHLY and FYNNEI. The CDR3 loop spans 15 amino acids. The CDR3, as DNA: TGTGCCAGCAGCGAAGGGACCCATATAACCTACGAGCAGTACTTC. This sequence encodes CASSEGTHITYEQYF. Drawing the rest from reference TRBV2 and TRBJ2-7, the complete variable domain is EPEVTQTPSHQVTQMGQEVILRCVPISNHLYFYWYRQILGQKVEFLVSFYNNEISEKSEIFDDQFSVERPDGSNFTLKIRSTKLEDSAMYFCASSEGTHITYEQYFGPGTRLTVT.

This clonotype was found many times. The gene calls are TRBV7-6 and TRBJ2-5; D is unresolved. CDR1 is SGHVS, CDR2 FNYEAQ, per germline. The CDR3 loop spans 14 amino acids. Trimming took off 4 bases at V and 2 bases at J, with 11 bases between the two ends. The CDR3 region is CASSSRPLQETQYF. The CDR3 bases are TGTGCCAGCAGCTCCCGGCCCTTACAAGAGACCCAGTACTTC.

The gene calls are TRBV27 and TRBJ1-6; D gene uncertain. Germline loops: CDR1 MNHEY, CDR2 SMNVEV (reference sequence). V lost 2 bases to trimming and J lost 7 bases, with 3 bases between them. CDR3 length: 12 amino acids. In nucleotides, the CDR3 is TGTGCCAGCAGTTTAACCAATTCACCCCTCCACTTT. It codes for CASSLTNSPLHF.

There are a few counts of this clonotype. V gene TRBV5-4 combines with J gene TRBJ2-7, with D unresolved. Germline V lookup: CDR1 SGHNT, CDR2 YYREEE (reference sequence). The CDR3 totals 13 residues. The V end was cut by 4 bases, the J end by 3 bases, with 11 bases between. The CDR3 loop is CASSKEVLYEQYV. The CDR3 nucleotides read TGTGCCAGCAGCAAGGAAGTCCTCTACGAGCAGTACGTC.

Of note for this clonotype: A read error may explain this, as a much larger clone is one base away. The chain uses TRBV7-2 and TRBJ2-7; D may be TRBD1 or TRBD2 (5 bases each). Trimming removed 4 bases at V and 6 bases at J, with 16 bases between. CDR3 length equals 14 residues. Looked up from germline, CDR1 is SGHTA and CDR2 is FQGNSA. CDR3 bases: TGTACCAGCAGCTCCGCGGGCTTCGGGACCGAGCAGTACTTC. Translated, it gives CTSSSAGFGTEQYF.

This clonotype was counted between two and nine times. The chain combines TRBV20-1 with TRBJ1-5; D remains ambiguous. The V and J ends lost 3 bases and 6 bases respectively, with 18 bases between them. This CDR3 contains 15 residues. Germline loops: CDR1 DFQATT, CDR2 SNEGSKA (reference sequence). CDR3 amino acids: CSASRLFGAVQPQHF. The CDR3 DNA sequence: TGCAGTGCTAGTAGGCTTTTTGGTGCAGTTCAGCCCCAGCATTTT.

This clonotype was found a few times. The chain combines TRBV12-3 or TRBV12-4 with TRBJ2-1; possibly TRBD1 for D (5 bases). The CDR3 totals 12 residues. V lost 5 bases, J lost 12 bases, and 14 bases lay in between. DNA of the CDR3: TGTGCCAGCAGTCAGGGCCGGCTGGGGCAGTTCTTC. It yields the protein CASSQGRLGQFF.